The 25 T cell receptor beta chains presented below share a single source sample, sequenced in a study of response to subunit inactivated influenza vaccine. TCRdb passed the RT-PCR reads through MiXCR, listing each CDR3 protein once. The table records 800,000 or so distinct CDR3 sequences, around 20% of them present only once. Source: PBMCs from blood, taken about 5 days after vaccination. The receptors derive from a man in his fifties or sixties who received an inactivated influenza vaccine.

J is TRBJ2-3 and V is TRBV10-3; a weak D match, TRBD2 (6 bases). The CDR3 loop spans 14 amino acids. The V end was cut by 8 bases, the J end by 2 bases, with 14 bases between. Germline CDR1 ENHRY, CDR2 SYGVKD. The CDR3 coding sequence is TGTGCCATCCGGCGGGGACTTGACACAGATACGCAGTATTTT. This sequence encodes CAIRRGLDTDTQYF.

The V and J genes are TRBV28 and TRBJ2-7, with 7 bases matching TRBD1. CDR3 length equals 13 residues. V lost 9 bases to trimming and J lost 5 bases; unmatched junction nucleotides: 10. Germline V gene data show CDR1 as MDHEN and CDR2 as SYDVKM. The CDR3 sequence: CASNTGDRDEQYF. Written as DNA, the CDR3 is TGTGCCAGTAATACAGGGGATCGGGACGAGCAGTACTTC. Drawing the rest from reference TRBV28 and TRBJ2-7, the complete variable domain is DVKVTQSSRYLVKRTGEKVFLECVQDMDHENMFWYRQDPGLGLRLIYFSYDVKMKEKGDIPEGYSVSREKKERFSLILESASTNQTSMYLCASNTGDRDEQYFGPGTRLTVT.

This clonotype came up a few times. The chain couples TRBV5-4 to TRBJ2-2; D might be TRBD1 (5 bases). The CDR3 is 14 residues long. CDR1 SGHNT and CDR2 YYREEE come from the germline V gene (reference sequence). V lost 4 bases, J lost 4 bases, and 11 bases lay in between. The CDR3 DNA sequence: TGTGCCAGCAGCCCCTGGGGCCTCACCGGGGAGCTGTTTTTT. Amino acids: CASSPWGLTGELFF.

CDR3 sequence (DNA): TGTGCCAGCAGTATGCTAGGGGGGCCAGAGTACTTC. It encodes CASSMLGGPEYF. This sequence joins TRBV27 and TRBJ2-4; the D gene could be TRBD1 or TRBD2 (6 bases each). This CDR3 has 12 amino acids. Between the trimmed V and J ends, which lost 5 bases and 14 bases, there was a span of 16 bases. The germline gives CDR1 MNHEY, CDR2 SMNVEV (reference sequence).

The V call is TRBV6-2 or TRBV6-3, the J call TRBJ2-1; 14 positions match TRBD2. J lost 0 bases, V lost 5 bases, and 18 bases had no gene match. The germline V gene has CDR1 MNHEY and CDR2 SVGEGT. The CDR3 totals 22 residues. The CDR3, as DNA: TGTGCCAGCAGTAGCTTTACACTAGGGACTAGCGGGAGAGGTCACTCCTACAATGAGCAGTTCTTC. This encodes CASSSFTLGTSGRGHSYNEQFF.

The rearrangement uses TRBV25-1 and TRBJ2-5; no clear D gene. The V and J ends lost 4 bases and 9 bases respectively, with 12 bases between them. The CDR3 has 12 residues. Germline lookup yields CDR1 MGHDK and CDR2 SYGVNS. The CDR3 DNA sequence: TGTGCCAGCAGTGTTGACGCTGGGGCCCAGTACTTC. Residues: CASSVDAGAQYF.

This clonotype was seen at least ten times. At one boundary the junction diverges from the germline segment, which might be a read error. This chain links TRBV5-1 with TRBJ1-6, with D perhaps matching TRBD1 (5 bases). The V gene's germline CDR1 is SGHRS and CDR2 YFSETQ. This CDR3 has 13 residues. The CDR3 is CASSLAGSSPLHF. The CDR3 DNA reads TGCGCCAGCAGTTTGGCAGGGTCTTCACCCCTCCACTTT.

The chain links TRBV20-1 to TRBJ1-4; 9 bases agree with TRBD1. CDR3 length: 14 residues. Germline values: CDR1 DFQATT, CDR2 SNEGSKA (reference sequence). With 5 bases clipped from V and 5 bases from J, the junction kept 6 bases outside the gene matches. CDR3 sequence: CSAERDRVNEKLFF. CDR3 in DNA: TGCAGTGCTGAGAGGGACAGGGTCAATGAAAAACTGTTTTTT.

The chain has TRBV30 and TRBJ2-1; 10 bases match TRBD2. CDR3 size: 14 residues. J was trimmed by 7 bases and V by 4 bases; bases with no gene match: 7. The germline V gene encodes CDR1 GTSNPN and CDR2 SVGIG (reference sequence). For the CDR3, the DNA is TGTGCCTGGATAGAGCGGGGGGGCGGAAATGAGCAGTTCTTC. Its translation: CAWIERGGGNEQFF.

This clonotype was seen a few times. The rearrangement uses TRBV28 and TRBJ2-7, with TRBD1 identical over 7 bases. In germline, CDR1 is MDHEN, CDR2 SYDVKM. V trimming: 4 bases; J trimming: 4 bases; junction bases outside the gene matches: 10. The CDR3 covers 15 residues. In DNA, the CDR3 is TGTGCCAGCAGTTCAGGGGGTCGTAAAACGTACGAGCAGTACTTC. Translation: CASSSGGRKTYEQYF.

V is TRBV4-3 and J is TRBJ2-3, with unresolved D. Germline CDR1 LGHNA, CDR2 YSLEER. Trimming left V 0 bases short and J 6 bases short, with 13 bases between. CDR3 length: 15 residues. The CDR3 bases are TGCGCCAGCAGCCAAGAACCCTCAGCGCCGGATACGCAGTATTTT. It specifies CASSQEPSAPDTQYF.

This clonotype was counted a few times. V is TRBV4-2 and J is TRBJ2-1, with 7 positions matching TRBD2. Looked up from germline, CDR1 is LGHNA and CDR2 is YNFKEQ. V was pared by 0 bases and J by 4 bases, with 6 bases of the junction left unmatched. The CDR3 totals 16 residues. DNA of the CDR3: TGTGCCAGCAGCCAAGAACCTAGCGGCTTATACAATGAGCAGTTCTTC. As protein: CASSQEPSGLYNEQFF.

The chain employs TRBV21-1 and TRBJ1-2. TRBV21-1 is an annotated pseudogene. This CDR3 is built from 17 residues. CDR3 sequence (DNA): TGTGCCAGCAGCAACAGGACTCAACTGGGAGGATACTATGGCTACACCTTC. Amino acid sequence: CASSNRTQLGGYYGYTF.

This clonotype was seen more than once but under ten times. CDR3 nucleotide sequence: TGCGCCAGCAGCCAAGATCTGTTCCGGGGCTCTGGAAACACCATATATTTT. This sequence encodes CASSQDLFRGSGNTIYF. The chain is built from TRBV4-1 and TRBJ1-3; D ambiguous. The CDR3 contains 17 residues. Germline assignment: CDR1 MGHRA and CDR2 YSYEKL. V shed 0 bases and J shed 0 bases, with 12 bases lying between them.

This clonotype was picked up a small number of times. The V gene is TRBV2, the J gene TRBJ2-7; tentative D call: TRBD1 (5 bases). The CDR3 covers 17 residues. The V end lost 4 bases, the J end lost 6 bases, and 25 bases lay between the germline ends. Germline CDR1 SNHLY, CDR2 FYNNEI. Here the CDR3 reads CASSGSELGRVPLEQYF. Here the CDR3 DNA reads TGTGCCAGCAGTGGTTCGGAGTTGGGCAGGGTTCCCCTCGAGCAGTACTTC. Full variable domain (remainder filled in from reference TRBV2 and TRBJ2-7): EPEVTQTPSHQVTQMGQEVILRCVPISNHLYFYWYRQILGQKVEFLVSFYNNEISEKSEIFDDQFSVERPDGSNFTLKIRSTKLEDSAMYFCASSGSELGRVPLEQYFGPGTRLTVT.

Concerning this clonotype: This clone may be a read error of a much larger clone one base away. The V gene is TRBV11-2, the J gene TRBJ2-1, with TRBD2 as a possible D gene (6 bases). Germline CDR1 and CDR2: SGHAT and FQNNGV. The CDR3 is made up of 16 amino acids. The DNA for the CDR3 is TGTGCCTGCAGCTTAGGCGGTGGCGGGACCTACAATGAGCAGTTCTTC. It encodes CACSLGGGGTYNEQFF.

This chain connects TRBV4-1 to TRBJ2-3; possibly TRBD2 for D (6 bases). The V gene's germline CDR1 is MGHRA and CDR2 YSYEKL. V lost 1 base, J lost 9 bases, and 17 bases lay in between. There are 15 residues in the CDR3. The CDR3 DNA follows: TGCGCCAGCAGCCAAGTCTTCGGGACTCAAGCGACGCAGTATTTT. Protein: CASSQVFGTQATQYF.

This clonotype occurred a few times. The chain has TRBV13 and TRBJ2-5; D not certain. Germline lookup yields CDR1 PRHDT and CDR2 FYEKMQ (reference sequence). This CDR3 has 13 residues. V was clipped by 5 bases and J by 2 bases, with 9 bases between them. DNA of the CDR3: TGTGCCAGCAGCCCGCCGCGGCAAGAGACCCAGTACTTC. This translates into CASSPPRQETQYF.

The chain employs TRBV5-1 and TRBJ2-2, with D perhaps given as TRBD1 or TRBD2 (5 bases each). This CDR3 is 15 amino acids long. Trimming took off 6 bases at V and 4 bases at J, with 16 bases between the two ends. CDR1 and CDR2 from the germline V gene are SGHRS and YFSETQ. The CDR3 region is CASNTGAGATGELFF. The CDR3 DNA sequence: TGCGCCAGCAACACCGGGGCAGGAGCCACCGGGGAGCTGTTTTTT.

This clonotype was detected ten times or more. V gene TRBV12-3 or TRBV12-4 combines with J gene TRBJ2-4; TRBD1 agrees at 7 bases. The J segment lost 1 base and the V segment lost 3 bases, leaving 6 bases of the junction unmatched. The CDR3 has 16 amino acids. CDR3 DNA sequence: TGTGCCAGCAGTTTTAGGGGGCCTGAGGCCAAAAACATTCAGTACTTC. This translates into CASSFRGPEAKNIQYF.

This clonotype has at least ten counts. The CDR3 loop reads CSASPGSYNEQFF. DNA of the CDR3: TGCAGTGCTAGTCCCGGGTCTTACAATGAGCAGTTCTTC. The chain carries TRBV20-1 and TRBJ2-1; D gene unclear. CDR3 size: 13 residues. V shed 3 bases and J shed 4 bases, with 10 bases lying between them. Per germline, CDR1 DFQATT and CDR2 SNEGSKA (reference sequence).

The J gene is TRBJ1-5, the V gene TRBV20-1; 8 bases match TRBD1. V trimming: 0 bases; J trimming: 6 bases; junction bases outside the gene matches: 4. The CDR3 spans 14 residues. The germline V gene encodes CDR1 DFQATT and CDR2 SNEGSKA (reference sequence). CDR3 region: CSAREIQGVQPQHF. The CDR3 DNA is TGCAGTGCTAGAGAGATACAGGGGGTTCAGCCCCAGCATTTT.

V is TRBV10-3 and J is TRBJ2-7, with D possibly being TRBD2 (6 bases). Trimming removed 10 bases from V and 3 bases from J, with 16 bases in between. The germline gives CDR1 ENHRY, CDR2 SYGVKD. The CDR3 covers 13 residues. CDR3 coding DNA: TGTGCCACCCAGGACGGAGGGGACTACGAGCAGTACTTC. It yields the protein CATQDGGDYEQYF.

The chain links TRBV20-1 to TRBJ1-3; D not resolved. Looked up from germline, CDR1 is DFQATT and CDR2 is SNEGSKA (reference sequence). CDR3 length: 14 residues. The V end was cut by 1 base, the J end by 4 bases, with 11 bases between. The CDR3 region is CSARVDRLGNTIYF. The CDR3 bases are TGCAGTGCTAGAGTGGACCGGCTCGGAAACACCATATATTTT.

This clonotype was observed a handful of times. The rearrangement uses TRBV12-3 or TRBV12-4 and TRBJ2-4; tentatively, D is TRBD2 (6 bases). Trimming left V 2 bases short and J 8 bases short, with 13 bases between. This CDR3 is built from 14 residues. The CDR3 reads CASSLSGGVDIQYF. CDR3 sequence (DNA): TGTGCCAGCAGTTTAAGTGGAGGGGTGGACATTCAGTACTTC.